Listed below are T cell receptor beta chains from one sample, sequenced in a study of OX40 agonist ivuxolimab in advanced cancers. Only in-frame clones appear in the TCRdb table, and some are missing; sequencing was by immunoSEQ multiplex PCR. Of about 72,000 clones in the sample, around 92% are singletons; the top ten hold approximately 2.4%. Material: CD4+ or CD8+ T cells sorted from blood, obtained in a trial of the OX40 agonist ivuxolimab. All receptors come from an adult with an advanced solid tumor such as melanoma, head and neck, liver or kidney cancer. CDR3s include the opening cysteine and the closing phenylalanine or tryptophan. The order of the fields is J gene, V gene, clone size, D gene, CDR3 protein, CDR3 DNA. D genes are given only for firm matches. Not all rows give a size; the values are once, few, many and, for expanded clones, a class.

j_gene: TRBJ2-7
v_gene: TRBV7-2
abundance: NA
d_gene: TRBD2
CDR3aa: CASSIRLAGEYEQYF
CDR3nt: TGTGCCAGCAGCATCCGACTAGCGGGAGAATACGAGCAGTACTTC

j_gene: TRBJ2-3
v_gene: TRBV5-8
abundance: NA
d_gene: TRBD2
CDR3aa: CASSLVREGPGDTQYF
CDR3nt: TGTGCCAGCAGCTTGGTACGGGAGGGCCCTGGGGATACGCAGTATTTT

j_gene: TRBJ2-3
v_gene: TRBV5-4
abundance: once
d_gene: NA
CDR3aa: CASSPGVASPSTDTQYF
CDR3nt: TGTGCCAGCAGCCCGGGGGTAGCATCCCCTAGCACAGATACGCAGTATTTT

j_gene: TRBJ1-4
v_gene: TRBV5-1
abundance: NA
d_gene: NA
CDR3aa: CASSLVPGNEKLFF
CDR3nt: TGCGCCAGCAGCTTGGTTCCAGGTAATGAAAAACTGTTTTTT

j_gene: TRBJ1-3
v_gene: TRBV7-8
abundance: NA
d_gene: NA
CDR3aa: CASSSGGNTIYF
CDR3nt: TGTGCCAGCAGTTCAGGGGGAAACACCATATATTTT

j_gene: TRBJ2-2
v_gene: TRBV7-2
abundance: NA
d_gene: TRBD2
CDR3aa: CASSFGLAGNTGELFF
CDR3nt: TGTGCCAGCAGCTTCGGACTAGCAGGGAACACCGGGGAGCTGTTTTTT

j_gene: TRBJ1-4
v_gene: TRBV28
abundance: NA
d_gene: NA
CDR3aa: CASTLGGPGEKLFF
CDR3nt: TGTGCCAGCACCCTGGGGGGGCCGGGTGAAAAACTGTTTTTT

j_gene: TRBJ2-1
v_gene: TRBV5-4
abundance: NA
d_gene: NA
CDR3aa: CASSRDFNSYNEQFF
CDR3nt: TGTGCCAGCAGCAGGGACTTCAACTCCTACAATGAGCAGTTCTTC

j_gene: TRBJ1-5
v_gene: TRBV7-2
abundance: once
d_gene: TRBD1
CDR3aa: CASSLDRESNQPQHF
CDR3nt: TGTGCCAGCAGCCTCGACAGGGAAAGCAATCAGCCCCAGCATTTT

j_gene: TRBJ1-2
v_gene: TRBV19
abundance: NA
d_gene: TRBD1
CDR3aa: CASSQGDYGYTF
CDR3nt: TGTGCCAGCAGTCAGGGGGACTATGGCTACACCTTC

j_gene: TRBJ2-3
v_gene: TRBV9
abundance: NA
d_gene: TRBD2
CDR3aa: CASSVGLAGLTDTQYF
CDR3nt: TGTGCCAGCAGCGTAGGGCTAGCGGGGCTCACAGATACGCAGTATTTT

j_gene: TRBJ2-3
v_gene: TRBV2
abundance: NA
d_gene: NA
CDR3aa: CASGSSTDTQYF
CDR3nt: TGTGCCAGCGGCTCGAGCACAGATACGCAGTATTTT

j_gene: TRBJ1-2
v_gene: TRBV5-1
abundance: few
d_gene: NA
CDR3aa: CASSQIRGPREGYTF
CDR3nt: TGCGCCAGCAGCCAGATCAGGGGCCCAAGAGAGGGCTACACCTTC

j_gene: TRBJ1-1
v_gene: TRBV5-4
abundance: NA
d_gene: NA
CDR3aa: CASSLEGPYTEAFF
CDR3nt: TGTGCCAGCAGCTTGGAGGGTCCGTACACTGAAGCTTTCTTT

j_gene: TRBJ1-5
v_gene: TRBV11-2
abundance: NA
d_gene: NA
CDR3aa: CASSAIAGEGQPQHF
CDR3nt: TGTGCCAGCAGCGCCATAGCGGGGGAAGGTCAGCCCCAGCATTTT

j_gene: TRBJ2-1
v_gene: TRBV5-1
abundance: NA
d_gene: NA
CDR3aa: CASSLGIGTAGGYNEQFF
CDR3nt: TGCGCCAGCAGCTTGGGTATCGGGACCGCCGGCGGGTACAATGAGCAGTTCTTC

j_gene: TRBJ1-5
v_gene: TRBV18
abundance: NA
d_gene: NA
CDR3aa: CASSPGLGDQPQHF
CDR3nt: TGTGCCAGCTCACCTGGGTTGGGGGATCAGCCCCAGCATTTT

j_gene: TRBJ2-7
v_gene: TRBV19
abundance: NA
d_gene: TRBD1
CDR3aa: CASRMTGGEQYF
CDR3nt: TGTGCCAGTAGGATGACAGGGGGGGAGCAGTACTTC

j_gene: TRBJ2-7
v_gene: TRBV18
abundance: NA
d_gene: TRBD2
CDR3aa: CASSPPGAGGSYEQYF
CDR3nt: TGTGCCAGCTCACCACCAGGAGCGGGGGGGTCCTACGAGCAGTACTTC

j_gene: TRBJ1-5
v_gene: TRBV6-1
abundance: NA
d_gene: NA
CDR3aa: CATLGSGVGQPQHF
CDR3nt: TGTGCCACCCTCGGGTCAGGGGTGGGTCAGCCCCAGCATTTT

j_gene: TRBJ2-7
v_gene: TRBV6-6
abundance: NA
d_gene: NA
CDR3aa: CASSPLGVPYEQYF
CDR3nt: TGTGCCAGCAGCCCTCTGGGGGTACCCTACGAGCAGTACTTC

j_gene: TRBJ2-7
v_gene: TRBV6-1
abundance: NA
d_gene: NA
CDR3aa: CASSEGPRLYEQYF
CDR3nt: TGTGCCAGCAGTGAAGGTCCCCGTCTCTACGAGCAGTACTTC

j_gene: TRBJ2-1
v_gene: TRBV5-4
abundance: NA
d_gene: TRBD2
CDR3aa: CASSPGGSGENEQFF
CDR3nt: TGTGCCAGCAGCCCGGGGGGTAGCGGCGAGAATGAGCAGTTCTTC

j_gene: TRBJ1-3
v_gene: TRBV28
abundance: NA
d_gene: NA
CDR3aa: CASSQASSGNTIYF
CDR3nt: TGTGCCAGCAGTCAGGCGAGCTCTGGAAACACCATATATTTT

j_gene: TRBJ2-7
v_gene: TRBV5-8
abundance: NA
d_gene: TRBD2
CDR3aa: CASSFRASGIPYEQYF
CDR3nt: TGTGCCAGCAGCTTCAGGGCTAGCGGGATCCCCTACGAGCAGTACTTC

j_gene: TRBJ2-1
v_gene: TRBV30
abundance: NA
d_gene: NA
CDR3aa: CAWSPTGNPYNEQFF
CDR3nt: TGTGCCTGGAGTCCCACAGGGAATCCCTACAATGAGCAGTTCTTC

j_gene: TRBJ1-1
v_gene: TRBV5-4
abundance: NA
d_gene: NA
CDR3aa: CASSPTGHSNTEAFF
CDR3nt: TGTGCCAGCAGCCCCACGGGACACTCGAACACTGAAGCTTTCTTT

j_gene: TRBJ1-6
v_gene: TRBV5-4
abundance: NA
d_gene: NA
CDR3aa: CASSSRTNSPLHF
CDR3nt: TGTGCCAGCAGCTCCAGGACCAATTCACCCCTCCACTTT

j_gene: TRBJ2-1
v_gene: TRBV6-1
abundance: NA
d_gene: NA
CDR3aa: CASSGRDIGRRQFF
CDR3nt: TGTGCCAGCAGTGGGCGGGACATCGGGAGAAGGCAGTTCTTC

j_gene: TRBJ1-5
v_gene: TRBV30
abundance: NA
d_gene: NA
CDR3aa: CAWSGADFGQPQHF
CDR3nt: TGTGCCTGGAGTGGGGCGGATTTCGGGCAGCCCCAGCATTTT

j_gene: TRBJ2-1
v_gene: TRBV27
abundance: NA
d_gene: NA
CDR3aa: CASSPPGTGGEQFF
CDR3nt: TGTGCCAGCAGTCCCCCCGGAACTGGAGGCGAGCAGTTCTTC

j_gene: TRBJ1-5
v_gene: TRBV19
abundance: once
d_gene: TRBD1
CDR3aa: CASSRDRGRNQPQHF
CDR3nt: TGTGCCAGTAGTAGAGACAGGGGACGAAATCAGCCCCAGCATTTT

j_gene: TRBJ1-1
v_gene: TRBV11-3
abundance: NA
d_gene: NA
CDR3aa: CASSSSGRTEAFF
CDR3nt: TGTGCCAGCAGCTCCTCGGGGAGGACTGAAGCTTTCTTT

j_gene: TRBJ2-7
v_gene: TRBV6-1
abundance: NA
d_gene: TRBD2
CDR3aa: CASSERTSGYEQYF
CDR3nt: TGTGCCAGCAGTGAACGGACTAGTGGCTACGAGCAGTACTTC

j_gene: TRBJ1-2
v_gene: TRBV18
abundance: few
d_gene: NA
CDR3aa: CASSSRTENYGYTF
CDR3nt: TGTGCCAGCTCATCCCGGACAGAGAACTATGGCTACACCTTC

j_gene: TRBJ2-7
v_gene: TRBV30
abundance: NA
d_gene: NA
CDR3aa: CAWSPGRQNEQYF
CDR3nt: TGTGCCTGGAGTCCTGGGCGGCAGAACGAGCAGTACTTC

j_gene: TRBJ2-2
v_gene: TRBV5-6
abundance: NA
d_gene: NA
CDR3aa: CASSFGGTTAGELFF
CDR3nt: TGTGCCAGCAGCTTCGGCGGGACCACGGCCGGGGAGCTGTTTTTT

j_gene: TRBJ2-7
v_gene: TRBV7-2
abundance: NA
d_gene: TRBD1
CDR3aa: CASSPGQGKFYEQYF
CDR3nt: TGTGCCAGCAGCCCCGGACAGGGGAAGTTCTACGAGCAGTACTTC

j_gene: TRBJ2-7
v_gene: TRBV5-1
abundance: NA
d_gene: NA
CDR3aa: CASSSRAGVRNEQYF
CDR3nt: TGCGCCAGCAGCTCCCGCGCAGGGGTACGAAACGAGCAGTACTTC

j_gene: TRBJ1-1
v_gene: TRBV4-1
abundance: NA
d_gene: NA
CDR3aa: CASSQVGENTEAFF
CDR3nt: TGCGCCAGCAGCCAAGTAGGGGAGAACACTGAAGCTTTCTTT

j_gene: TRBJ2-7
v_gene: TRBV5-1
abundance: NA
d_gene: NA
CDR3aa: CASSPSGFYEQYF
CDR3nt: TGCGCCAGCAGCCCGTCCGGGTTCTACGAGCAGTACTTC

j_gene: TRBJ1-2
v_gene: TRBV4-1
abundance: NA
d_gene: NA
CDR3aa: CASSQGSTVANYGYTF
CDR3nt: TGCGCCAGCAGCCAAGGGTCGACAGTCGCTAACTATGGCTACACCTTC